A single sample gave rise to the 23 T cell receptor beta chains below, sequenced in a study of blood T cell repertoires in COVID-19. Clones were sequenced by immunoSEQ multiplex PCR, and TCRdb holds only the in-frame ones, with some missing. Among 250,000 to 350,000 clones listed, approximately 88% were seen once. The sequenced sample consisted of peripheral blood. These receptors originate from a man younger than 35 with active or convalescent COVID-19.

A note on this clone: Other DNA sequences within the sample encode an identical CDR3. V usage is TRBV7-9 and J usage is TRBJ1-5, with 7 bases identical to TRBD1. Per germline, CDR1 SEHNR and CDR2 FQNEAQ (reference sequence). The CDR3 length is 15 residues. V lost 2 bases, J lost 2 bases, and 3 bases stayed unmatched. The CDR3 reads CASSLTGQGNQPQHF. CDR3 DNA: TGTGCCAGCAGCTTAACAGGACAGGGCAATCAGCCCCAGCATTTT.

The chain uses TRBV14 and TRBJ2-1; a possible D gene is TRBD1 (5 bases). Germline-derived CDR1 and CDR2 are SGHDN and FVKESK. The CDR3 contains 18 residues. Trimming removed 0 bases at V and 0 bases at J, with 15 bases between. CDR3 coding DNA: TGTGCCAGCAGCCAAGATTCCTTTCACAGGAGCTCCTACAATGAGCAGTTCTTC. Translating it yields CASSQDSFHRSSYNEQFF.

The V and J genes are TRBV9 and TRBJ2-2, with TRBD2 matching over 11 bases. The V gene's germline CDR1 is SGDLS and CDR2 YYNGEE. Germline trimming cut 2 bases from V and 6 bases from J; bases unmatched to any gene: 6. This CDR3 is 16 amino acids long. As DNA, the CDR3 is TGTGCCAGCAGCGTTACTAGCGGGGGAATGCCCGGGGAGCTGTTTTTT. As protein: CASSVTSGGMPGELFF.

The genes are TRBV9 and TRBJ1-6, with D possibly TRBD1 on 5 matching bases. V lost 0 bases and J lost 8, with 12 bases in between. This CDR3 has 15 amino acids. Germline V gene lookup returns CDR1 SGDLS and CDR2 YYNGEE. The CDR3 loop reads CASSVVGRADSPLHF. CDR3 coding DNA: TGTGCCAGCAGCGTAGTGGGCAGGGCAGATTCACCCCTCCACTTT.

The chain has TRBV5-1 and TRBJ2-3; D remains ambiguous. Germline loops: CDR1 SGHRS, CDR2 YFSETQ. The CDR3 totals 15 residues. Deletions cut 0 bases from V and 11 bases from J, with 19 bases between. CDR3 in DNA: TGCGCCAGCAGCTTGGACAGTTTTGCCCTCGGTGGGCAGTATTTT. Protein sequence: CASSLDSFALGGQYF.

The gene calls are TRBV9 and TRBJ2-7; TRBD2 agrees at 11 bases. Trimming took 1 base from V and 9 from J; bases not matched to a gene: 3. Germline V gives CDR1 SGDLS, CDR2 YYNGEE. The CDR3 runs 13 residues. The CDR3 protein is CASSVRLAGTQYF. The CDR3 DNA is TGTGCCAGCAGCGTACGACTAGCGGGGACGCAGTACTTC.

This clone was recorded only once. This chain uses TRBV15 with TRBJ2-1, with 13 bases matching TRBD2. Trimming took 2 bases from V and 9 from J; bases not matched to a gene: 4. CDR1 LNHNV and CDR2 YYDKDF come from the germline V gene (reference sequence). The CDR3 covers 15 residues. CDR3 amino acids: CATSRFTSGGVEQFF. Here the CDR3 DNA reads TGTGCCACCAGCAGATTCACTAGCGGGGGGGTTGAGCAGTTCTTC.

This chain uses TRBV19 with TRBJ2-4, with D maybe TRBD1 (6 bases). V shed 0 bases and J shed 0 bases, with 6 bases lying between them. Per germline, CDR1 LNHDA and CDR2 SQIVND (reference sequence). The CDR3 is made up of 15 amino acids. The CDR3 DNA sequence: TGTGCCAGTAGTATAGAGGGGGCAGCCAAAAACATTCAGTACTTC. Residues: CASSIEGAAKNIQYF.

Comment on this clone: Other DNA sequences in the same sample also yield this CDR3. The chain joins TRBV12-3 or TRBV12-4 to TRBJ2-3; unclear D gene. Trimming took off 0 bases at V and 5 bases at J, with 3 bases between the two ends. This CDR3 is 12 amino acids long. This chain's CDR3 is CASSLARDTQYF. The DNA for the CDR3 is TGTGCCAGCAGTTTAGCCCGAGATACGCAGTATTTT.

The gene calls are TRBV29-1 and TRBJ1-3; D remains unclear. The length of the CDR3 is 13 residues. The V end lost 4 bases, the J end lost 0 bases, and 7 bases lay between the germline ends. The germline gives CDR1 SQVTM, CDR2 ANQGSEA. The CDR3 spells CSVVWLSGNTIYF. The CDR3 nucleotides are TGCAGCGTTGTGTGGCTCTCTGGAAACACCATATATTTT.

V and J are TRBV27 and TRBJ2-7, with 9 nucleotides matching TRBD1. The germline gives CDR1 MNHEY, CDR2 SMNVEV (reference sequence). The V and J ends lost 3 bases and 3 bases, in that order; junction bases with no gene match: 6. The CDR3 loop spans 15 amino acids. The CDR3: CASSLMGQGGYEQYF. The CDR3 coding sequence is TGTGCCAGCAGTTTGATGGGACAGGGCGGCTACGAGCAGTACTTC.

This chain links TRBV3-1 (or the pseudogene TRBV3-2) with TRBJ2-1, with a possible D match to TRBD2 (5 bases). The CDR3 runs 15 residues. CDR1 is LGHDT, CDR2 YNNKEL, per germline (reference sequence). V lost 4 bases and J 7 bases, leaving 17 bases between the germline ends. The CDR3 loop is CASSPGVGRANEQFF. The CDR3 DNA reads TGTGCCAGCAGCCCCGGGGTCGGGCGGGCAAATGAGCAGTTCTTC.

The rearrangement uses TRBV5-6 and TRBJ1-2; D perhaps matches TRBD1 (6 bases). The CDR3 is 13 amino acids. Germline V CDR1 and CDR2: SGHDT, YYEEEE. Trimming took off 4 bases at V and 6 bases at J, with 13 bases between the two ends. The CDR3 reads CASSPGHEDGYTF. The DNA of the CDR3 is TGTGCCAGCAGCCCGGGACATGAGGATGGCTACACCTTC.

V and J are TRBV25-1 and TRBJ2-7, with 7 bases lining up with TRBD1. V lost 3 bases and J lost 2; bases outside the gene matches: 10. This CDR3 comprises 16 residues. Germline V gene sequence: CDR1 MGHDK, CDR2 SYGVNS. CDR3 sequence reads: CASSDPFSGQTYEQYF. Written as DNA, the CDR3 is TGTGCCAGCAGTGACCCTTTTTCGGGACAGACCTACGAGCAGTACTTC.

V is TRBV18 and J is TRBJ2-3; D ambiguous. Germline assignment: CDR1 KGHSH and CDR2 LQKENI. With 0 bases removed from V and 4 bases from J, the gap between germline ends came to 8 bases. The CDR3 runs 14 residues. The CDR3 spells CASSPPSRADTQYF. The CDR3, as DNA: TGTGCCAGCTCACCACCATCTCGGGCAGATACGCAGTATTTT.

This chain links TRBV19 with TRBJ1-5, with 7 positions matching TRBD1. The CDR3 totals 13 residues. Germline lookup yields CDR1 LNHDA and CDR2 SQIVND (reference sequence). V dropped 4 bases and J dropped 7; count of bases not matched to a gene: 4. CDR3 DNA: TGTGCCAGTAGTACAGGGGGGAAACAGCCCCAGCATTTT. Protein: CASSTGGKQPQHF.

This clone was recorded only once. The chain couples TRBV19 to TRBJ2-2; 8 bases are shared with TRBD2. Looked up from germline, CDR1 is LNHDA and CDR2 is SQIVND (reference sequence). With V trimmed by 5 bases and J by 4 bases, 3 bases remained unmatched. CDR3 length equals 14 residues. Here the CDR3 DNA reads TGTGCCAGTAGTTCGGGAGGGGGCACCGGGGAGCTGTTTTTT. Its protein is CASSSGGGTGELFF.

The rearrangement uses TRBV4-1 and TRBJ1-2; 9 bases line up with TRBD1. V trimming: 2 bases; J trimming: 4 bases; junction bases outside the gene matches: 8. Germline V gene data show CDR1 as MGHRA and CDR2 as YSYEKL. The CDR3 is 16 residues long. CDR3: CASSQKGGQGVYGYTF. CDR3 nucleotide sequence: TGCGCCAGCAGCCAAAAAGGGGGACAGGGTGTCTATGGCTACACCTTC.

CDR3 in DNA: TGTGCCACCAGTGAAAACAGGGCGGGCAATGAGCAGTTCTTC. Protein sequence: CATSENRAGNEQFF. The genes are TRBV24-1 and TRBJ2-1; TRBD1 is a possible D gene (6 bases). The V end was cut by 4 bases, the J end by 6 bases, with 12 bases between. From germline, CDR1 is KGHDR and CDR2 SFDVKD. The CDR3 covers 14 residues.

Only one count was recorded for this clone. The chain carries TRBV12-3 or TRBV12-4 and TRBJ2-3; D not certain. Trimming removed 6 bases from V and 6 bases from J, with 10 bases in between. There are 12 residues in the CDR3. The CDR3 sequence: CASSVLGDTQYF. The CDR3, as DNA: TGTGCCAGCAGCGTCCTGGGCGATACGCAGTATTTT.

This chain connects TRBV18 to TRBJ1-2; D might be TRBD1 (6 bases). Between the trimmed V and J ends, which lost 4 bases and 4 bases, there was a span of 10 bases. Per the germline V gene, CDR1 is KGHSH and CDR2 is LQKENI. The CDR3 totals 13 residues. In DNA, the CDR3 is TGTGCCAGCTCACAACAGGGTCTCTATGGCTACACCTTC. Encoded protein: CASSQQGLYGYTF. The complete variable domain, with remaining parts taken from reference TRBV18 and TRBJ1-2, reads NAGVMQNPRHLVRRRGQEARLRCSPMKGHSHVYWYRQLPEEGLKFMVYLQKENIIDESGMPKERFSAEFPKEGPSILRIQQVVRGDSAAYFCASSQQGLYGYTFGSGTRLTVV.

The chain couples TRBV3-1 (or the pseudogene TRBV3-2) to TRBJ1-1; 8 nucleotides match TRBD1. The CDR3 is 14 residues long. The germline V gene has CDR1 LGHDT and CDR2 YNNKEL (reference sequence). With V trimmed by 4 bases and J by 6 bases, 7 bases remained unmatched. CDR3 sequence reads: CASSPPGGNPEAFF. The CDR3 coding sequence is TGTGCCAGCAGCCCCCCAGGGGGCAACCCTGAAGCTTTCTTT.

The CDR3 DNA follows: TGCAGTGTCGGACAAGGCACTGAAGCTTTCTTT. This sequence encodes CSVGQGTEAFF. The genes are TRBV20-1 and TRBJ1-1; a possible D gene is TRBD1 (5 bases). Germline V gives CDR1 DFQATT, CDR2 SNEGSKA (reference sequence). The V gene lost 7 bases and the J gene lost 4 bases, with 10 bases spanning the gap. CDR3 size: 11 residues.